Following are 24 T cell receptor beta chains from one sample sequenced in a study of blood T cell repertoires in COVID-19. Clones were sequenced by immunoSEQ multiplex PCR, and TCRdb holds only the in-frame ones, with some missing. The table includes 140,000 to 150,000 clones, around four fifths detected once. The sample comprised PBMCs or T cells enriched from blood (not recorded which). Source of these receptors: a woman in her forties who had recovered from COVID-19.

The V gene is TRBV10-2, the J gene TRBJ1-1; a weak D match, TRBD1 (5 bases). Germline loops: CDR1 WSHSY, CDR2 SAAADI. CDR3 length: 13 residues. V lost 5 bases and J lost 6, with 13 bases in between. The DNA for the CDR3 is TGCGCCAGCAGTTGGGGCGGGGATTCTGAAGCTTTCTTT. Translation gives CASSWGGDSEAFF.

The count of this clone is one. This chain uses TRBV6-5 with TRBJ1-6; 10 bases match TRBD1. The V gene's germline CDR1 is MNHEY and CDR2 SVGAGI. This CDR3 comprises 15 residues. Trimming took 5 bases from V and 8 from J; bases not matched to a gene: 6. The CDR3 DNA is TGTGCCAGCAGTCGCGGGACAGGGGCTCATTCACCCCTCCACTTT. It is translated as CASSRGTGAHSPLHF.

This chain links TRBV27 with TRBJ1-1; a possible D gene is TRBD1 (6 bases). V was shortened by 3 bases and J by 3 bases, with 11 bases between the two germline ends. The CDR3 runs to 14 residues. Germline V lookup: CDR1 MNHEY, CDR2 SMNVEV (reference sequence). CDR3 in DNA: TGTGCCAGCAGTTTGGGGGCAGAGTACACTGAAGCTTTCTTT. This encodes CASSLGAEYTEAFF.

The chain employs TRBV20-1 and TRBJ1-1; D is possibly TRBD1 (5 bases). This CDR3 region has 12 residues. Trimming cost V 3 bases and J 7 bases, with 12 bases left between them. The germline V gene encodes CDR1 DFQATT and CDR2 SNEGSKA (reference sequence). CDR3 sequence (DNA): TGCAGTGCTAGTAGTCAGGGCTATGAAGCTTTCTTT. This codes for CSASSQGYEAFF.

Here the CDR3 reads CASDRGGEKLFF. The CDR3 region has the DNA TGTGCCAGCGACAGGGGAGGCGAAAAACTGTTTTTT. The V and J genes are TRBV19 and TRBJ1-4, with 8 bases aligning to TRBD1. V was clipped by 9 bases and J by 8 bases; unmatched bases: 5. CDR3 length: 12 residues. Germline V gene data show CDR1 as LNHDA and CDR2 as SQIVND (reference sequence).

This chain joins TRBV30 and TRBJ1-2; perhaps TRBD1 as D (5 bases). Germline V lookup: CDR1 GTSNPN, CDR2 SVGIG (reference sequence). V lost 3 bases, J lost 6 bases, and 20 bases lay in between. The CDR3 has 15 residues. Written as DNA, the CDR3 is TGTGCCTGGAGCCTTAAGATCGCAGGGCCCCATGGCTACACCTTC. Residues: CAWSLKIAGPHGYTF.

The chain combines TRBV12-3 or TRBV12-4 with TRBJ1-1; no firm D call. V lost 7 bases and J lost 0, with 6 bases in between. The CDR3 is made up of 12 amino acids. The DNA for the CDR3 is TGTGCCAGCAATTACATGAACACTGAAGCTTTCTTT. Amino acids: CASNYMNTEAFF.

The chain is built from TRBV4-1 and TRBJ2-7; 11 positions agree with TRBD1. After removal of 0 bases from V and 2 bases from J, the junction contained 6 bases not matched to a gene. The CDR3 has 17 amino acids. Germline-derived CDR1 and CDR2 are MGHRA and YSYEKL. The CDR3 DNA reads as TGCGCCAGCAGCCAAGAGCCACCGGGACAGGGGGCCTACGAGCAGTACTTC. Its translation is CASSQEPPGQGAYEQYF.

The chain carries TRBV2 and TRBJ1-1, with 7 bases that match TRBD1. The germline V gene has CDR1 SNHLY and CDR2 FYNNEI. Trimming at V came to 8 bases and at J to 1 base, leaving 7 bases not matched to a gene. This CDR3 is built from 14 residues. This chain's CDR3 is CASAQGQSNTEAFF. CDR3 in DNA: TGTGCCAGCGCCCAGGGACAGTCGAACACTGAAGCTTTCTTT.

The genes are TRBV7-9 and TRBJ2-5, with D possibly matching TRBD1 (6 bases). The CDR3 is made up of 16 amino acids. Trimming cost V 3 bases and J 4 bases, with 18 bases left between them. The V gene's germline CDR1 is SEHNR and CDR2 FQNEAQ (reference sequence). CDR3 sequence reads: CASSLAGTRSGETQYF. The DNA of the CDR3 is TGTGCCAGCAGCTTGGCCGGGACAAGGAGTGGAGAGACCCAGTACTTC.

The chain recombines TRBV11-2 with TRBJ2-1; 16 nucleotides line up with TRBD2. With 1 base clipped from V and 9 bases from J, the junction kept 9 bases outside the gene matches. The CDR3 contains 18 residues. Germline lookup yields CDR1 SGHAT and CDR2 FQNNGV. The CDR3 here is CASSLAHGTSGREGEQFF. The CDR3 DNA is TGTGCCAGCAGCTTAGCACATGGGACTAGCGGGAGGGAAGGTGAGCAGTTCTTC.

V usage is TRBV5-6 and J usage is TRBJ1-4, with 10 positions matching TRBD1. The J segment lost 1 base and the V segment lost 0 bases, leaving 6 bases of the junction unmatched. The germline V gene has CDR1 SGHDT and CDR2 YYEEEE. CDR3 length equals 18 residues. CDR3 in DNA: TGTGCCAGCAGCTTGGACGGACAGGGGGGGAGAACTAATGAAAAACTGTTTTTT. Residues: CASSLDGQGGRTNEKLFF. Drawing the rest from reference TRBV5-6 and TRBJ1-4, the complete variable domain is DAGVTQSPTHLIKTRGQQVTLRCSPKSGHDTVSWYQQALGQGPQFIFQYYEEEERQRGNFPDRFSGHQFPNYSSELNVNALLLGDSALYLCASSLDGQGGRTNEKLFFGSGTQLSVL.

This clone was recorded once. The chain carries TRBV2 and TRBJ1-1; D perhaps matches TRBD1 (6 bases). CDR3 length: 18 residues. Trimming removed 6 bases from V and 1 base from J, with 24 bases in between. Germline CDR1 reads SNHLY; CDR2 reads FYNNEI. In DNA, the CDR3 is TGTGCCAGCAGCCAAAGGAGATTGGCAGGGGAGAGGAACACTGAAGCTTTCTTT. This translates into CASSQRRLAGERNTEAFF.

V is TRBV10-3 and J is TRBJ1-1; D is unresolved. Trimming pared 2 bases from V and 1 base from J, leaving 5 bases between. CDR1 ENHRY and CDR2 SYGVKD come from the germline V gene. The CDR3 is made up of 13 amino acids. CDR3 nucleotides: TGTGCCATCAGTGAGGCAGGGAACACTGAAGCTTTCTTT. The encoded protein is CAISEAGNTEAFF.

The J gene is TRBJ1-4, the V gene TRBV2; 9 bases map to TRBD1. In germline, CDR1 is SNHLY, CDR2 FYNNEI. CDR3 length: 18 residues. The J segment lost 0 bases and the V segment lost 6 bases, leaving 11 bases of the junction unmatched. CDR3 sequence reads: CASSGDRGVESTNEKLFF. CDR3 nucleotides: TGTGCCAGCAGCGGCGACAGGGGGGTTGAGTCAACTAATGAAAAACTGTTTTTT. The complete variable domain, with remaining parts taken from reference TRBV2 and TRBJ1-4, reads EPEVTQTPSHQVTQMGQEVILRCVPISNHLYFYWYRQILGQKVEFLVSFYNNEISEKSEIFDDQFSVERPDGSNFTLKIRSTKLEDSAMYFCASSGDRGVESTNEKLFFGSGTQLSVL.

The CDR3 DNA sequence: TGTGCCAGCAGCCCGCCGGGGACCAGGGGTGGCTACACCTTC. It is translated as CASSPPGTRGGYTF. The chain uses TRBV5-4 and TRBJ1-2; D is perhaps TRBD1 (6 bases). The CDR3 consists of 14 residues. The V gene lost 4 bases and the J gene lost 7 bases, with 17 bases spanning the gap. Germline V gives CDR1 SGHNT, CDR2 YYREEE (reference sequence).

V gene TRBV11-2 combines with J gene TRBJ1-1; 7 nucleotides match TRBD1. V gave up 3 bases and J gave up 0 bases; unmatched junction bases: 4. This CDR3 region has 15 residues. In germline, CDR1 is SGHAT, CDR2 FQNNGV. CDR3 loop: CASSLGDRLNTEAFF. The CDR3 bases are TGTGCCAGCAGCTTGGGGGACAGATTGAACACTGAAGCTTTCTTT.

In DNA, the CDR3 is TGTGCCAGCAGCTTAGGAGGAGTAACAGATACGCAGTATTTT. This encodes CASSLGGVTDTQYF. The V and J genes are TRBV7-7 and TRBJ2-3; D uncertain. Trimming pared 1 base from V and 3 bases from J, leaving 8 bases between. Germline V gives CDR1 SSHAT, CDR2 FNYEAQ (reference sequence). CDR3 length: 14 residues.

The chain recombines TRBV28 with TRBJ1-2; 7 positions match TRBD1. V lost 2 bases, J lost 2 bases, and 8 bases stayed unmatched. Germline CDR1 is MDHEN and CDR2 is SYDVKM. CDR3 length equals 16 residues. The DNA of the CDR3 is TGTGCCAGCAGTTTAATCTCCCCGGGACAGAACTATGGCTACACCTTC. Its translation: CASSLISPGQNYGYTF.

DNA of the CDR3: TGTGCCAGCAGCGCTATCACAGGGGCAACTAATGAAAAACTGTTTTTT. Its translation is CASSAITGATNEKLFF. The V gene is TRBV9, the J gene TRBJ1-4; 7 bases align to TRBD1. Germline V gene data show CDR1 as SGDLS and CDR2 as YYNGEE. V lost 3 bases and J lost 0; bases outside the gene matches: 5. The CDR3 spans 16 residues. Variable domain in full (rest from reference TRBV9 and TRBJ1-4): DSGVTQTPKHLITATGQRVTLRCSPRSGDLSVYWYQQSLDQGLQFLIQYYNGEERAKGNILERFSAQQFPDLHSELNLSSLELGDSALYFCASSAITGATNEKLFFGSGTQLSVL.

This clone was seen a few times. The chain joins TRBV6-1 to TRBJ2-7, with 7 bases lining up with TRBD2. The V gene's germline CDR1 is MNHNS and CDR2 SASEGT. This CDR3 region has 16 residues. Trimming removed 1 base from V and 4 bases from J; junction bases left unmatched: 10. The CDR3 reads CASSEGTGGSLYEQYF. The CDR3 region has the DNA TGTGCCAGCAGTGAAGGTACCGGGGGGTCCCTTTACGAGCAGTACTTC.

This clone has only one observation. The rearrangement links TRBV12-5 to TRBJ2-3; D may be TRBD1 (6 bases). CDR1 LGHNT and CDR2 FRNRAP come from the germline V gene. The CDR3 is 18 residues long. Trimming stripped 0 bases from V and 4 bases from J, with 20 bases between. CDR3 nucleotides: TGTGCTAGTGGTTTGGTAACAATCAGGGGTGGAACTTCAGATACGCAGTATTTT. It is translated as CASGLVTIRGGTSDTQYF.

This clone was observed a single time. The chain carries TRBV19 and TRBJ2-6, with D perhaps matching TRBD2 (6 bases). CDR3 length equals 21 residues. Germline-derived CDR1 and CDR2 are LNHDA and SQIVND (reference sequence). V gave up 3 bases and J gave up 0 bases, with 24 bases separating them. The CDR3: CASSILDYSITSHSGANVLTF. In nucleotides, the CDR3 is TGTGCCAGTAGTATTTTGGACTACAGCATTACCTCTCACTCTGGGGCCAACGTCCTGACTTTC.

This chain joins TRBV12-5 and TRBJ2-7; D perhaps matches TRBD1 (5 bases). Germline V gene sequence: CDR1 LGHNT, CDR2 FRNRAP. V gave up 0 bases and J gave up 1 base, with 16 bases separating them. The CDR3 extends over 17 amino acids. DNA for the CDR3: TGTGCTAGTGGTTTGGTAGTGGTGTCAGGGCCTTCCTACGAGCAGTACTTC. Translation: CASGLVVVSGPSYEQYF.